Below, 21 T cell receptor beta chains from the same sample are listed, as sequenced in a study of cytomegalovirus exposure and HLA in healthy donors. The PCR ran on 60 Vbeta and 13 Jbeta primers. The table came from immunoSEQ multiplex PCR; TCRdb's copy has only in-frame clones and leaves some out. Seen here are 150,000 to 200,000 clones, roughly four fifths observed once, and the top ten hold 4.9%. Sequencing was done on a sample of PBMCs. The receptors here all came from a woman aged 18-29 years in good health and CMV-seropositive.

V and J are TRBV2 and TRBJ2-1; D is possibly TRBD1 (6 bases). Deletions cut 6 bases from V and 0 bases from J, with 15 bases between. Germline V gives CDR1 SNHLY, CDR2 FYNNEI. CDR3 length: 16 residues. This CDR3 reads CASRDSAISSYNEQFF. CDR3 bases: TGTGCCAGCAGGGACAGTGCCATCAGCTCCTACAATGAGCAGTTCTTC.

The chain links TRBV2 to TRBJ2-7; possibly TRBD2 for D (6 bases). Germline V CDR1 and CDR2: SNHLY, FYNNEI. CDR3 length: 17 residues. Between the trimmed V and J ends, which lost 2 bases and 4 bases, there was a span of 21 bases. The CDR3 bases are TGTGCCAGCAGTGAACAGGCAGGGAGGTATGGGGTTTACGAGCAGTACTTC. Encoded protein: CASSEQAGRYGVYEQYF.

This clone has a handful of counts. The chain uses TRBV12-5 and TRBJ2-1; D possibly corresponds to TRBD1 (6 bases). CDR3 length equals 13 residues. With 4 bases removed from V and 4 bases from J, the gap between germline ends came to 8 bases. CDR1 and CDR2 (germline): LGHNT, FRNRAP. The CDR3 here is CASGSTGYNEQFF. CDR3 in DNA: TGTGCTAGTGGTTCAACAGGGTACAATGAGCAGTTCTTC. The whole variable domain, remainder taken from reference TRBV12-5 and TRBJ2-1, is DARVTQTPRHKVTEMGQEVTMRCQPILGHNTVFWYRQTMMQGLELLAYFRNRAPLDDSGMPKDRFSAEMPDATLATLKIQPSEPRDSAVYFCASGSTGYNEQFFGPGTRLTVL.

This chain uses TRBV27 with TRBJ1-4; TRBD1 might be the D (6 bases). V was cut by 2 bases and J by 8 bases, with 9 bases left in between. CDR1 is MNHEY, CDR2 SMNVEV, per germline (reference sequence). The CDR3 length is 13 residues. The CDR3 DNA reads TGTGCCAGCAGTTTAAAGGGGGTCGAAAAACTGTTTTTT. Amino acids: CASSLKGVEKLFF.

J is TRBJ2-3 and V is TRBV2; D is perhaps TRBD1 (5 bases). Germline V lookup: CDR1 SNHLY, CDR2 FYNNEI. The CDR3 totals 17 residues. The ends were cut back, 4 bases at V and 3 bases at J, with 20 bases in the middle. CDR3 coding DNA: TGTGCCAGCAGTGTGAGGTCAGGGTACCCACGGACAGATACGCAGTATTTT. Translation: CASSVRSGYPRTDTQYF.

V and J are TRBV7-2 and TRBJ2-7; 8 bases agree with TRBD1. J lost 6 bases, V lost 5 bases, and 9 bases had no gene match. This CDR3 contains 14 residues. Germline V gene lookup returns CDR1 SGHTA and CDR2 FQGNSA. Here the CDR3 reads CASSAGRGRFEQYF. Here the CDR3 DNA reads TGTGCCAGCAGCGCTGGCAGGGGGCGCTTCGAGCAGTACTTC.

The V call is TRBV10-1, the J call TRBJ2-1; 9 bases agree with TRBD2. CDR3 length: 16 amino acids. V trimming: 2 bases; J trimming: 8 bases; junction bases outside the gene matches: 10. Germline V CDR1 and CDR2: WNHNN, SYGVQD (reference sequence). The CDR3 loop reads CASSEPGTSRFDEQFF. CDR3 sequence (DNA): TGCGCCAGCAGTGAGCCAGGGACTAGCCGATTTGATGAGCAGTTCTTC.

This clone has only a few counts. The chain recombines TRBV4-2 with TRBJ1-4; 7 bases map to TRBD1. J gave up 8 bases and V 0 bases, and 6 bases lay outside the gene matches. Germline CDR1 is LGHNA and CDR2 is YNFKEQ. CDR3 size: 15 residues. This CDR3 reads CASSQEDRRGEKLFF. DNA of the CDR3: TGTGCCAGCAGCCAAGAGGACAGGAGAGGGGAAAAACTGTTTTTT.

V is TRBV10-1 and J is TRBJ2-7, with TRBD1 identical over 9 bases. There are 13 residues in the CDR3. Losses at the gene ends were 5 bases for V and 6 bases for J; bases not matched to a gene: 5. CDR1 and CDR2 from the germline V gene are WNHNN and SYGVQD (reference sequence). The CDR3 loop is CASSTDRGGEQYF. Here the CDR3 DNA reads TGCGCCAGCAGTACGGACAGGGGCGGCGAGCAGTACTTC.

The chain has TRBV5-1 and TRBJ2-3; D remains ambiguous. Germline CDR1 reads SGHRS; CDR2 reads YFSETQ. The CDR3 extends over 14 amino acids. Trimming shortened V by 1 base and J by 6 bases, and 12 bases separated the two germline ends. In DNA, the CDR3 is TGCGCCAGCAGCTTGTTGTGGGTGAGGGATACGCAGTATTTT. Translating gives CASSLLWVRDTQYF.

The rearrangement links TRBV6-6 to TRBJ2-5, with a weak D call TRBD2 (5 bases). The J call may be faulty, since TRBJ2-7 better matches the DNA end. The germline CDR1 and CDR2 sequences are MNHNY and SVGAGI (reference sequence). The CDR3 is made up of 13 amino acids. Written as DNA, the CDR3 is TGTGCCAGCAAGGTGGGTCCGGGGAACGAGCAGTACTTC. It encodes CASKVGPGNEQYF.

This chain uses TRBV28 with TRBJ1-5; 8 nucleotides agree with TRBD1. The CDR3 extends over 16 amino acids. J was trimmed by 4 bases and V by 2 bases; bases with no gene match: 7. CDR1 is MDHEN and CDR2 is SYDVKM in the germline V gene. This CDR3 reads CASSLGLDRDNQPQHF. The CDR3 nucleotides read TGTGCCAGCAGTTTAGGGTTGGACAGGGATAATCAGCCCCAGCATTTT.

The gene calls are TRBV11-2 and TRBJ2-5; TRBD2 might be the D (6 bases). The ends were cut back, 3 bases at V and 14 bases at J, with 13 bases in the middle. Germline V CDR1 and CDR2: SGHAT, FQNNGV. The CDR3 totals 11 residues. This chain's CDR3 is CASSFPGTPYF. The CDR3 nucleotides read TGTGCCAGCAGCTTCCCCGGGACTCCTTACTTC.

The chain carries TRBV7-6 and TRBJ1-1, with D tentatively TRBD1 (6 bases). The CDR3 loop spans 14 amino acids. V dropped 1 base and J dropped 9 bases, with 15 bases sitting between them. Germline CDR1 SGHVS, CDR2 FNYEAQ. The CDR3 DNA reads as TGTGCCAGCAGCTTAGGGGTAGTGGGACACCAAGCTTTCTTT. Translation: CASSLGVVGHQAFF.

The chain employs TRBV6-5 and TRBJ2-2; TRBD1 might be the D (5 bases). Per the germline V gene, CDR1 is MNHEY and CDR2 is SVGAGI. There are 15 residues in the CDR3. Trimming stripped 6 bases from V and 0 bases from J, with 11 bases between. This chain's CDR3 is CASRPTGSNTGELFF. Written as DNA, the CDR3 is TGTGCCAGCAGACCTACAGGATCGAACACCGGGGAGCTGTTTTTT.

The rearrangement links TRBV9 to TRBJ1-6; the D gene is possibly TRBD1 (6 bases). V shed 0 bases and J shed 11 bases, with 15 bases lying between them. This CDR3 comprises 15 residues. CDR1 is SGDLS and CDR2 is YYNGEE in the germline V gene. CDR3 residues: CASSVDVGGTPPLHF. CDR3 in DNA: TGTGCCAGCAGCGTAGATGTAGGGGGAACCCCACCCCTCCACTTT.

The rearrangement joins TRBV2 to TRBJ2-6; the match to TRBD1 covers 8 bases. V dropped 6 bases and J dropped 0; count of bases not matched to a gene: 13. Germline loops: CDR1 SNHLY, CDR2 FYNNEI. CDR3 size: 19 residues. The CDR3 region is CASSAKSGGHGSGANVLTF. The CDR3 nucleotides are TGTGCCAGCAGCGCCAAATCAGGGGGCCATGGCTCTGGGGCCAACGTCCTGACTTTC.

The chain recombines TRBV5-1 with TRBJ2-1, with D tentatively TRBD2 (6 bases). Per germline, CDR1 SGHRS and CDR2 YFSETQ. The CDR3 loop spans 15 amino acids. V was pared by 1 base and J by 5 bases, with 13 bases between. CDR3 coding DNA: TGCGCCAGCAGCTTGATAGCGGTTCAGGACAATGAGCAGTTCTTC. This codes for CASSLIAVQDNEQFF.

The sample holds a few counts of this clone. Other DNA sequences in the same sample also yield this CDR3. The rearrangement uses TRBV5-4 and TRBJ2-3, with D maybe TRBD1 (6 bases). Looked up from germline, CDR1 is SGHNT and CDR2 is YYREEE (reference sequence). Trimming removed 4 bases from V and 2 bases from J, with 11 bases in between. The length of the CDR3 is 14 residues. The CDR3 is CASSPGATTDTQYF. In DNA form, the CDR3 reads TGTGCCAGCAGCCCAGGGGCAACCACAGATACGCAGTATTTT.

In its sample, this clone was seen once. CDR3 amino acids: CASSEPGQGHTEAFF. In DNA form, the CDR3 reads TGCGCCAGCAGTGAGCCGGGACAGGGTCACACTGAAGCTTTCTTT. The chain has TRBV10-2 and TRBJ1-1; 9 bases agree with TRBD1. The V gene end was trimmed by 2 bases and the J gene end by 3 bases; junction bases not matched to a gene: 4. Looked up from germline, CDR1 is WSHSY and CDR2 is SAAADI. The CDR3 is 15 amino acids.

V is TRBV6-5 and J is TRBJ1-1; D remains unclear. Germline CDR1 is MNHEY and CDR2 is SVGAGI. The CDR3 is 13 amino acids. With 7 bases removed from V and 1 base from J, the gap between germline ends came to 10 bases. CDR3 amino acids: CASTTEWNTEAFF. CDR3 nucleotides: TGTGCCAGCACAACAGAGTGGAACACTGAAGCTTTCTTT.